These 30 T cell receptor beta chains came from one sample sequenced in a study of cytomegalovirus exposure and HLA in healthy donors. The PCR used 60 Vbeta and 13 Jbeta primers. The data were produced by immunoSEQ multiplex PCR, yet TCRdb's version contains in-frame clones alone and is incomplete. The sample has about 130,000 clones; approximately 80% are singletons. The sequenced sample consisted of PBMCs. The receptors were gathered from a man aged 35 to 55 in good health and CMV-seronegative.

The rearrangement links TRBV2 to TRBJ2-1; TRBD1 matches at 11 bases. V dropped 4 bases and J dropped 4; count of bases not matched to a gene: 6. The CDR3 spans 16 residues. CDR1 SNHLY and CDR2 FYNNEI come from the germline V gene. In DNA, the CDR3 is TGTGCCAGCAGTGGAGGACAGGGGGCGGGATACAATGAGCAGTTCTTC. This sequence encodes CASSGGQGAGYNEQFF.

This clone has only one observation. This chain's CDR3 is CASLAAYQETQYF. CDR3 nucleotides: TGTGCCAGCTTGGCAGCGTACCAAGAGACCCAGTACTTC. The V call is TRBV7-2, the J call TRBJ2-5; D not certain. CDR3 length: 13 amino acids. From germline, CDR1 is SGHTA and CDR2 FQGNSA. V lost 8 bases and J lost 0, with 10 bases in between.

The chain uses TRBV14 and TRBJ2-1; unclear D gene. Germline CDR1 is SGHDN and CDR2 is FVKESK. The CDR3 spans 15 residues. V was clipped by 3 bases and J by 2 bases, with 11 bases between them. The chain's CDR3 is CASSQSSLTYNEQFF. CDR3 bases: TGTGCCAGCAGCCAGAGTTCCCTTACCTACAATGAGCAGTTCTTC. Variable domain in full (rest from reference TRBV14 and TRBJ2-1): EAGVTQFPSHSVIEKGQTVTLRCDPISGHDNLYWYRRVMGKEIKFLLHFVKESKQDESGMPNNRFLAERTGGTYSTLKVQPAELEDSGVYFCASSQSSLTYNEQFFGPGTRLTVL.

The chain joins TRBV28 to TRBJ2-7; D call uncertain. Trimming pared 3 bases from V and 6 bases from J, leaving 6 bases between. This CDR3 spans 11 amino acids. Per the germline V gene, CDR1 is MDHEN and CDR2 is SYDVKM. This CDR3 is CASSLRSEQYF. In DNA form, the CDR3 reads TGTGCCAGCAGTTTGAGGTCCGAGCAGTACTTC. The full variable domain, with the rest looked up from reference TRBV28 and TRBJ2-7, is DVKVTQSSRYLVKRTGEKVFLECVQDMDHENMFWYRQDPGLGLRLIYFSYDVKMKEKGDIPEGYSVSREKKERFSLILESASTNQTSMYLCASSLRSEQYFGPGTRLTVT.

The CDR3 DNA is TGTGCCAGCACTGGCACAGATACGCAGTATTTT. It encodes CASTGTDTQYF. The chain links TRBV27 to TRBJ2-3; D remains unclear. V gave up 7 bases and J gave up 1 base, with 3 bases separating them. The CDR3 loop spans 11 amino acids. CDR1 and CDR2 (germline): MNHEY, SMNVEV (reference sequence).

This chain uses TRBV25-1 with TRBJ1-6; TRBD1 agrees at 7 bases. The CDR3 is made up of 14 amino acids. Germline V gives CDR1 MGHDK, CDR2 SYGVNS. V dropped 4 bases and J dropped 10; count of bases not matched to a gene: 7. The CDR3 is CASSARQGPSPLHF. The CDR3 nucleotides are TGTGCCAGCAGTGCTCGACAGGGCCCATCACCCCTCCACTTT.

The chain is built from TRBV5-4 and TRBJ2-2; the match to TRBD2 covers 7 bases. Trimming at V came to 4 bases and at J to 1 base, leaving 7 bases not matched to a gene. Germline CDR1 is SGHNT and CDR2 is YYREEE (reference sequence). The CDR3 length is 16 residues. Here the CDR3 reads CASSRGGGGNTGELFF. CDR3 coding DNA: TGTGCCAGCAGCCGTGGTGGCGGGGGGAACACCGGGGAGCTGTTTTTT.

This sequence joins TRBV5-4 and TRBJ2-7, with 13 bases identical to TRBD2. CDR3 length: 15 amino acids. Germline V gives CDR1 SGHNT, CDR2 YYREEE (reference sequence). V shed 5 bases, J shed 5 bases, and the junction held 7 bases outside the gene matches. The CDR3 loop is CASRGGLAGADEQYF. CDR3 sequence (DNA): TGTGCCAGCAGGGGCGGACTAGCGGGAGCAGACGAGCAGTACTTC. The full variable domain, in which reference TRBV5-4 and TRBJ2-7 provide the parts outside the CDR3, is ETGVTQSPTHLIKTRGQQVTLRCSSQSGHNTVSWYQQALGQGPQFIFQYYREEENGRGNFPPRFSGLQFPNYSSELNVNALELDDSALYLCASRGGLAGADEQYFGPGTRLTVT.

This chain links TRBV6-6 with TRBJ2-7; 12 positions match TRBD2. Germline V gene data show CDR1 as MNHNY and CDR2 as SVGAGI (reference sequence). V was clipped by 5 bases and J by 4 bases; unmatched bases: 9. This CDR3 has 16 amino acids. This CDR3 is CASSRPTSGSGYEQYF. The CDR3 DNA follows: TGTGCCAGCAGTCGACCGACTAGCGGGAGTGGATACGAGCAGTACTTC.

A few counts support this clone. The chain uses TRBV5-1 and TRBJ1-4; D is uncertain. The CDR3 runs 12 residues. Trimming left V 0 bases short and J 11 bases short, with 8 bases between. Germline V gene lookup returns CDR1 SGHRS and CDR2 YFSETQ. CDR3 DNA sequence: TGCGCCAGCAGCTTGGATGCTGAGAAACTGTTTTTT. This gives the protein CASSLDAEKLFF.

The rearrangement uses TRBV27 and TRBJ1-4; the D gene is possibly TRBD1 (6 bases). The CDR3 length is 13 residues. Germline CDR1 and CDR2: MNHEY and SMNVEV (reference sequence). CDR3 region: CARTEGANEKLFF. For the CDR3, the DNA is TGTGCGCGGACAGAGGGGGCTAATGAAAAACTGTTTTTT.

Remarks on this clone: Other DNA sequences within the sample encode an identical CDR3. The genes are TRBV10-1 and TRBJ2-3, with TRBD2 matching over 13 bases. The junction had 3 bases not matched to a gene; V was cut back by 6 bases and J by 3 bases. The V gene's germline CDR1 is WNHNN and CDR2 SYGVQD (reference sequence). The CDR3 has 15 residues. CDR3 amino acids: CASSPGLAGTDTQYF. CDR3 sequence (DNA): TGCGCCAGCAGCCCGGGACTAGCGGGAACAGATACGCAGTATTTT.

The CDR3 reads CASSSSQGYTEAFF. The DNA of the CDR3 is TGTGCCAGCAGTTCAAGTCAGGGGTACACTGAAGCTTTCTTT. The rearrangement links TRBV27 to TRBJ1-1; tentatively, D is TRBD1 (6 bases). The germline V and J ends were trimmed by 4 bases and 3 bases, with 12 bases remaining between them. CDR1 and CDR2 from the germline V gene are MNHEY and SMNVEV (reference sequence). This CDR3 is 14 amino acids long.

V and J are TRBV25-1 and TRBJ2-5; TRBD1 agrees at 10 bases. The V gene's germline CDR1 is MGHDK and CDR2 SYGVNS. The length of the CDR3 is 15 residues. V was pared by 5 bases and J by 5 bases, with 8 bases of the junction left unmatched. The CDR3 spells CASSQRDRGVETQYF. CDR3 DNA sequence: TGTGCCAGCAGTCAACGGGACAGGGGTGTGGAGACCCAGTACTTC. Using reference TRBV25-1 and TRBJ2-5 for the parts outside the CDR3, the full variable domain is EADIYQTPRYLVIGTGKKITLECSQTMGHDKMYWYQQDPGMELHLIHYSYGVNSTEKGDLSSESTVSRIRTEHFPLTLESARPSHTSQYLCASSQRDRGVETQYFGPGTRLLVL.

The chain recombines TRBV19 with TRBJ2-5; tentative D call: TRBD1 (6 bases). V was shortened by 2 bases and J by 5 bases, with 12 bases between the two germline ends. The CDR3 length is 14 residues. Germline V gives CDR1 LNHDA, CDR2 SQIVND (reference sequence). CDR3 bases: TGTGCCAGTAGTATAAGTGTCAGGGGCGAGACCCAGTACTTC. It yields the protein CASSISVRGETQYF.

The rearrangement uses TRBV18 and TRBJ2-5, with D unclear. CDR3 size: 14 residues. Per the germline V gene, CDR1 is KGHSH and CDR2 is LQKENI. V lost 0 bases to trimming and J lost 2 bases, with 7 bases between them. The CDR3 DNA reads TGTGCCAGCTCACCACCTGACACTCAAGAGACCCAGTACTTC. Its protein is CASSPPDTQETQYF.

The CDR3 DNA reads as TGTGCCAGCAGCTTGGTGGTAGCGGTCGGGACAGATACGCAGTATTTT. Translation gives CASSLVVAVGTDTQYF. The chain couples TRBV5-4 to TRBJ2-3; a weak D match, TRBD2 (6 bases). Germline V gene lookup returns CDR1 SGHNT and CDR2 YYREEE (reference sequence). The V gene lost 0 bases and the J gene lost 3 bases, with 14 bases spanning the gap. The CDR3 runs to 16 residues.

The chain is built from TRBV7-2 and TRBJ2-1, with TRBD2 matching 12 bases. Germline trimming cut 5 bases from V and 4 bases from J; bases unmatched to any gene: 6. Germline V gives CDR1 SGHTA, CDR2 FQGNSA. CDR3 size: 16 residues. CDR3 residues: CASSLLGTSGYNEQFF. The CDR3, as DNA: TGTGCCAGCAGCCTACTGGGGACTAGCGGGTACAATGAGCAGTTCTTC. Supplemented by reference TRBV7-2 and TRBJ2-1, the full variable domain reads GAGVSQSPSNKVTEKGKDVELRCDPISGHTALYWYRQSLGQGLEFLIYFQGNSAPDKSGLPSDRFSAERTGGSVSTLTIQRTQQEDSAVYLCASSLLGTSGYNEQFFGPGTRLTVL.

This clone showed up just once. CDR3 residues: CASSFLAGGHEQYF. CDR3 in DNA: TGTGCCAGCAGTTTTCTAGCGGGAGGCCACGAGCAGTACTTC. V usage is TRBV28 and J usage is TRBJ2-7, with 11 nucleotides matching TRBD2. The germline V gene has CDR1 MDHEN and CDR2 SYDVKM. After removal of 3 bases from V and 5 bases from J, the junction contained 3 bases not matched to a gene. The CDR3 contains 14 residues.

The chain joins TRBV28 to TRBJ2-4; the match to TRBD1 covers 7 bases. This CDR3 has 14 amino acids. Per germline, CDR1 MDHEN and CDR2 SYDVKM. The ends lost 8 bases at V and 2 bases at J; junction bases unmatched: 6. CDR3 in DNA: TGTGCCAGCGCGGACAGGTTCTCCAAAAACATTCAGTACTTC. It codes for CASADRFSKNIQYF.

The V call is TRBV19, the J call TRBJ1-5; the D gene is possibly TRBD1 (6 bases). CDR1 is LNHDA and CDR2 is SQIVND in the germline V gene (reference sequence). This CDR3 is built from 17 residues. V lost 4 bases and J lost 0, with 16 bases in between. The CDR3 here is CASSSNQWTASNQPQHF. DNA for the CDR3: TGTGCCAGTAGTAGCAACCAATGGACAGCTAGCAATCAGCCCCAGCATTTT.

V gene TRBV20-1 combines with J gene TRBJ1-1, with D hard to call. V was clipped by 3 bases and J by 8 bases, with 10 bases between them. Germline V gene sequence: CDR1 DFQATT, CDR2 SNEGSKA (reference sequence). The CDR3 consists of 11 residues. The CDR3 sequence: CSAREGGEAFF. CDR3 DNA sequence: TGCAGTGCTAGGGAGGGAGGCGAAGCTTTCTTT.

V is TRBV29-1 and J is TRBJ2-7, with D possibly being TRBD1 (5 bases). The germline CDR1 and CDR2 sequences are SQVTM and ANQGSEA. The CDR3 spans 15 residues. V shed 0 bases and J shed 0 bases, with 12 bases lying between them. CDR3 nucleotide sequence: TGCAGCGTTGAAGAACAGGAAGAAAGCTCCTACGAGCAGTACTTC. Translating it yields CSVEEQEESSYEQYF.

The J gene is TRBJ2-5, the V gene TRBV7-2, with 7 bases identical to TRBD2. This CDR3 spans 13 amino acids. The germline CDR1 and CDR2 sequences are SGHTA and FQGNSA. The V and J ends lost 5 bases and 3 bases, in that order; junction bases with no gene match: 3. The DNA for the CDR3 is TGTGCCAGCAGCCCCGGACTAGAAGAGACCCAGTACTTC. This codes for CASSPGLEETQYF.

This chain links TRBV28 with TRBJ2-5, with 7 bases aligning to TRBD2. Germline lookup yields CDR1 MDHEN and CDR2 SYDVKM. Trimming at V came to 9 bases and at J to 5 bases, leaving 9 bases not matched to a gene. The CDR3 loop spans 13 amino acids. The CDR3 spells CASRGSATETQYF. Written as DNA, the CDR3 is TGTGCCAGTCGCGGGAGTGCGACGGAGACCCAGTACTTC.

V gene TRBV14 combines with J gene TRBJ1-2; D may be TRBD1 (5 bases). Per the germline V gene, CDR1 is SGHDN and CDR2 is FVKESK. This CDR3 comprises 13 residues. Trimming removed 5 bases from V and 8 bases from J, with 15 bases in between. The CDR3 bases are TGTGCCAGCAGCGCCGGTCCAGGGCTCGGCTACACCTTC. Its translation: CASSAGPGLGYTF.

The chain joins TRBV28 to TRBJ2-7; 7 bases align to TRBD1. Losses at the gene ends were 4 bases for V and 4 bases for J; bases not matched to a gene: 7. CDR3 length equals 14 residues. Germline CDR1 and CDR2: MDHEN and SYDVKM. CDR3 residues: CASSYAGTEYEQYF. In DNA form, the CDR3 reads TGTGCCAGCAGTTATGCCGGGACAGAATACGAGCAGTACTTC.

The rearrangement joins TRBV7-9 to TRBJ2-1, with 14 bases identical to TRBD2. CDR1 is SEHNR, CDR2 FQNEAQ, per germline (reference sequence). The CDR3 is 14 amino acids. Trimming removed 11 bases from V and 5 bases from J; junction bases left unmatched: 5. The CDR3 sequence is CAGRLAGGDNEQFF. CDR3 sequence (DNA): TGTGCCGGACGACTAGCGGGAGGGGACAATGAGCAGTTCTTC.

In its sample, this clone was seen a few times. CDR3 loop: CASSYSGGINEKLFF. The DNA of the CDR3 is TGTGCCAGCAGTTACTCGGGGGGAATTAATGAAAAACTGTTTTTT. This chain joins TRBV6-5 and TRBJ1-4; TRBD1 might be the D (5 bases). Trimming left V 0 bases short and J 4 bases short, with 9 bases between. The germline CDR1 and CDR2 sequences are MNHEY and SVGAGI. The CDR3 totals 15 residues.

This clone was observed once. The chain uses TRBV30 and TRBJ2-2, with D possibly being TRBD2 (5 bases). The CDR3 is 14 residues long. The germline V and J ends were trimmed by 5 bases and 4 bases, with 14 bases remaining between them. In germline, CDR1 is GTSNPN, CDR2 SVGIG (reference sequence). CDR3 sequence reads: CAWVASGSTGELFF. In nucleotides, the CDR3 is TGTGCCTGGGTGGCAAGTGGGAGCACCGGGGAGCTGTTTTTT.